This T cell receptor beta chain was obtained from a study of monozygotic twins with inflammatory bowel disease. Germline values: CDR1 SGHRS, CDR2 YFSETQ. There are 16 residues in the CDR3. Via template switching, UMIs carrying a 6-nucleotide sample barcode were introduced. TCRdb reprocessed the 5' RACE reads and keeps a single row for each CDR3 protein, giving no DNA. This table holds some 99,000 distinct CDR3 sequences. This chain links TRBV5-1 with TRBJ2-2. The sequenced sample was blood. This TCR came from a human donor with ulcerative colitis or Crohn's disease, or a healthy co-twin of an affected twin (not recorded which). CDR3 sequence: CASSLDRVLKTGELFF.